This record concerns one T cell receptor (beta chain) sequence. Its antigen is as yet unknown. These data belong to a study of cytomegalovirus exposure and HLA in healthy donors. Study outcomes and limitations: Common viral pathogens seemed to be connected with several of the most significant clusters, according to a later analysis. Presence/absence results assume similar sequencing depth per donor, which may not hold. Later work found that TCR association rates differed between HLA loci; DRB1 had the most and HLA-C the fewest. The productive fraction for most TCR beta V segments was about 90% or about 30% in an earlier analysis.

60 Vbeta and 13 Jbeta primers were used in PCR. Repertoires were generated with immunoSEQ multiplex PCR, while TCRdb's copy carries only in-frame clones and drops some. Among around 130,000 clones listed, 75% to 85% were seen once. Germline CDR1 is LGHNA and CDR2 is YSLEER. The CDR3 runs 16 residues. Between the trimmed V and J ends, which lost 0 bases and 6 bases, there was a span of 18 bases. The origin of this receptor is a male donor in good health and CMV-seropositive. Sequenced material: PBMCs. This chain connects TRBV4-3 to TRBJ2-7; a possible D gene is TRBD2 (6 bases). The CDR3 DNA reads TGCGCCAGCAGCCAAGATCGGGGGACTCCCGGTATCGAGCAGTACTTC. Protein product: CASSQDRGTPGIEQYF.